This T cell receptor (beta chain) was documented in a study of OX40 agonist ivuxolimab in advanced cancers. The CDR3 is made up of 11 amino acids. V dropped 4 bases and J dropped 8 bases, with 5 bases sitting between them. CDR1 and CDR2 (germline): LGHNA, YNFKEQ. Findings of the study overall: The study observed clonal expansion of CD4+ and CD8+ blood T cells by week 6 at 0.1 to 3.0 mg/kg.

As for this clone: Its antigen is not known.

Assay used: immunoSEQ multiplex PCR; TCRdb lists only in-frame clones, some missing. The sample includes about 71,000 clones, 85% to 90% of them seen just once. The material was CD4+ or CD8+ T cells sorted from blood, obtained in a trial of the OX40 agonist ivuxolimab. This clonotype was obtained from an adult with an advanced solid tumor such as melanoma, head and neck, liver or kidney cancer. The chain is built from TRBV4-2 and TRBJ2-2; D remains unclear. In DNA form, the CDR3 reads TGTGCCAGCAGCCCGTCAGGGGAGCTGTTTTTT. Its protein product is CASSPSGELFF.